The T cell receptor (beta chain) under discussion was sequenced for a study of molecular identifiers for immune sequencing clone quantification. With RNA at 10%, 30% or 50%, naive CD8 libraries came from roughly 20,000 to 1,000,000 sorted cells. Sorting defined naive CD8 T cells as CD8+CD4-CCR7+CD45RA+. Previously described methods and listed TCR primers produced bulk TCR libraries. TCRdb reanalysed the PCR reads using MiXCR and keeps one entry per CDR3 protein. The sample holds about 640,000 distinct CDR3 sequences, about 20% seen once. Trimming cost V 6 bases and J 1 base; bases outside gene matches: 6. CDR3 size: 14 residues. The germline V gene encodes CDR1 DFQATT and CDR2 SNEGSKA (reference sequence). Findings and caveats of the study: Whereas clones above 20 RNA copies held under 1% of naive-cell molecules, they held over 98% of effector molecules.

This clonotype was recorded at least ten times. What it binds is unknown. The sequencing sample was made of naive CD8+ T cells from blood, with Jurkat cell RNA spiked in. The subset denotes: FACS-sorted CD8+CD4-CCR7+CD45RA+ naive T cells. The chain couples TRBV20-1 to TRBJ1-5; 7 nucleotides agree with TRBD1. The TCR was taken from a human donor in good health. Some libraries in this study had Jurkat cell RNA spiked in. The chain's CDR3 is CSADRDGSNQPQHF. The CDR3 region has the DNA TGCAGTGCAGACAGGGACGGGAGCAATCAGCCCCAGCATTTT.